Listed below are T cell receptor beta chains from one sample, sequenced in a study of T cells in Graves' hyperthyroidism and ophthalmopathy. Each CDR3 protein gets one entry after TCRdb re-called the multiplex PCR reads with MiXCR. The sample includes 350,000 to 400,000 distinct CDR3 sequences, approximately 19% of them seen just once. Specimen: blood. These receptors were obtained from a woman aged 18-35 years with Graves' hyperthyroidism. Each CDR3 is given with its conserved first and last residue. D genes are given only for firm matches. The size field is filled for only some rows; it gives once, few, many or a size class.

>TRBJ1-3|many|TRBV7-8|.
TGTGCCAGCAGCTTAGGGACCCTCTCTGGAAACACCATATATTTT
CASSLGTLSGNTIYF
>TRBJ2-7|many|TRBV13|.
TGTGCCAGCAGCTTACTCCTACGCGAGCAGTACTTC
CASSLLLREQYF
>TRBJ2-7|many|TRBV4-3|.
TGCGCCAGCAGCCAAGATTTTCCGGGGTCAGGTGACCTATTCCAGTCCTACGAGCAGTACTTC
CASSQDFPGSGDLFQSYEQYF
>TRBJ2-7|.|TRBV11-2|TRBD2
TGTGCCAGCAGCTTAGGAGGTGCCACTAGCGGGAGTTACGAGCAGTACTTC
CASSLGGATSGSYEQYF
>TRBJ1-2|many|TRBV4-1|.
TGCGCCAGCAGCCAAGATGGTGGCTACACCTTC
CASSQDGGYTF
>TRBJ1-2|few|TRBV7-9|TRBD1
TGTGCCAGCAGCCAGGGGACAGTCGTTGGAGGCTACACCTTC
CASSQGTVVGGYTF
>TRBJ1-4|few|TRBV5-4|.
TGTGCCAGCAGCTTCGGTCCTGAAAATGAAAAACTGTTTTTT
CASSFGPENEKLFF
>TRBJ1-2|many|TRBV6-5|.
TGTGCCAGCAGTCCCCGTCACCTCCCGTCTAACTATGGCTACACCTTC
CASSPRHLPSNYGYTF
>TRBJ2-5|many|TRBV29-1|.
TGCAGCGTTAAGCGCCCAGGCCAGGAGACCCAGTACTTC
CSVKRPGQETQYF
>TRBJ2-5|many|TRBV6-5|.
TGTGCCAGCAGTCTCCATCGTCTAGACCAAGAGACCCAGTACTTC
CASSLHRLDQETQYF
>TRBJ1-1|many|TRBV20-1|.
TGCAGTGCTAGTCGGGGTACTGAAGCTTTCTTT
CSASRGTEAFF
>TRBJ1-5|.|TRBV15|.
TGTGCCACCAGCAGAGAGACAGCACTCTACAATCAGCCCCAGCATTTT
CATSRETALYNQPQHF
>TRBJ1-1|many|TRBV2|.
TGTGCCGGCGTGACGAGACAAAAACACACTGAAGCTTTCTTT
CAGVTRQKHTEAFF
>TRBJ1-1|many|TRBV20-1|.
TGCAGTGCTCAAGAGAGGGGGGGTGGCACTGAAGCTTTCTTT
CSAQERGGGTEAFF
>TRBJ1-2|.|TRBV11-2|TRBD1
TGTGCCAGCAGCCCTTCGCAAGGGGGCGGCTACACCTTC
CASSPSQGGGYTF
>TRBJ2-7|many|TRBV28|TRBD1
TGTGCCAGCACTTTAGGGACAGGGGACTACGAGCAGTACTTC
CASTLGTGDYEQYF
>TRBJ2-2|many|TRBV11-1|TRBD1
TGTGCCAGCAGCTTACCCGGAACAGGGGGCACCGGGGAGCTGTTTTTT
CASSLPGTGGTGELFF
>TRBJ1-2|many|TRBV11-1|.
TGTGCCAGCAGCGATTGGACAGATTCAAACTATGGCTACACCTTC
CASSDWTDSNYGYTF
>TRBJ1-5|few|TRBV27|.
TGTGCCAGCAGTTTATCGCAGGGAGAGAGGCAGCCCCAGCATTTT
CASSLSQGERQPQHF
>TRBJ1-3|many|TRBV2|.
TGTGCCAGCAGTGAGAGGCGGGACTCTGGAAACACCATATATTTT
CASSERRDSGNTIYF
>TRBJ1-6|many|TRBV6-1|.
TGTGCCAGCAGTGAAGGGACGGGGCGGCCTTCACCCCTCCACTTT
CASSEGTGRPSPLHF
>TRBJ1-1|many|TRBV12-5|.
TGTGCTAGTGGTTTGGCCCCTCGAGGCACTGAAGCTTTCTTT
CASGLAPRGTEAFF
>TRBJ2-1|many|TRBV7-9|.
TGTGCCAGCAGCTTAGCGGACTACAATGAGCAGTTCTTC
CASSLADYNEQFF
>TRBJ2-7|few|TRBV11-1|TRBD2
TGTGCCAGCAGCTTAGTCCAGCGGGAGACTTCCTACGAGCAGTACTTC
CASSLVQRETSYEQYF
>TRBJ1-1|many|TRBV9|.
TGTGCCAGCAGCGTAGAGGACGGTGCGATCACTGAAGCTTTCTTT
CASSVEDGAITEAFF
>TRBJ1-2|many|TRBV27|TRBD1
TGTGCCAGCAGAACAGGGGGCCATGGCTACACCTTC
CASRTGGHGYTF
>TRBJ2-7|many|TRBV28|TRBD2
TGTGCCAGCAGTAAGGACACGGGAGGCTACGAGCAGTACTTC
CASSKDTGGYEQYF
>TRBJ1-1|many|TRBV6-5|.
TGTGCCAGCAGTTACTCGGGGGGCTTTAGGACTGAAGCTTTCTTT
CASSYSGGFRTEAFF
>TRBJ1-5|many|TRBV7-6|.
TGTGCCAGCAGCTTAATCAATGGGGACCCTTCGCCCCAGCATTTT
CASSLINGDPSPQHF
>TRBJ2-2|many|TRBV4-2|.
TGTGCCAGCAGCCAAGGGGAGCCCGGGGAGCTGTTTTTT
CASSQGEPGELFF
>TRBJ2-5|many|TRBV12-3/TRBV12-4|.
TGTGCCAGCAGTTGGACCGAAGAGACCCAGTACTTC
CASSWTEETQYF
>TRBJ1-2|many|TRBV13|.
TGTGCCAGCAGCATTGGGACGGGAAGGAGCTATGGCTACACCTTC
CASSIGTGRSYGYTF
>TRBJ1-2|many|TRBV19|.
TGTGCCAGTAGCGATATTTCTGGGGCGGGGTCCTTCTATGGCTACACCTTC
CASSDISGAGSFYGYTF
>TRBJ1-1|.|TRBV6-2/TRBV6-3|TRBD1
TGTGCCAGCAGGGGGGACAGTTTTGCCATGAACACTGAAGCTTTCTTT
CASRGDSFAMNTEAFF
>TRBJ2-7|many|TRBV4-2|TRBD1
TGTGCCAGCAGCCAAGAAGGACAGGGGAAGGACGAGCAGTACTTC
CASSQEGQGKDEQYF
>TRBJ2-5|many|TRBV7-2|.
TGTGCCAGCAGCCTCTGGGTAGCGTCTCAAGAGACCCAGTACTTC
CASSLWVASQETQYF
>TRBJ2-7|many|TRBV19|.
TGTGCCAGTAGTCCGTCCAGGGGCACCTACGAGCAGTACTTC
CASSPSRGTYEQYF
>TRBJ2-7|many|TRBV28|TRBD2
TGTGCCAGCGGCGGGGGGCCAACCTACGAGCAGTACTTC
CASGGGPTYEQYF
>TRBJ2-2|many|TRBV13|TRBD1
TGTGCCAGCAGCCTCCCAGGGGGCTCCGGGGAGCTGTTTTTT
CASSLPGGSGELFF
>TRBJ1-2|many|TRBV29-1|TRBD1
TGCAGCGTCACGAAGGAGGGGGCCAACTATGGCTACACCTTC
CSVTKEGANYGYTF
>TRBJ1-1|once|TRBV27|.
TGTGCCAGCAGTTGGGGGGGTATCACTGAAGCTTTCTTT
CASSWGGITEAFF
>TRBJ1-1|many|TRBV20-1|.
TGCAGTGCTCGATCGTATGTTAAAAGGCCCGCTGAAGCTTTCTTT
CSARSYVKRPAEAFF
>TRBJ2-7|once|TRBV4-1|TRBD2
TGCGCCAGCAGCCACCGAAGCGGGGGCGGCGAGCAGTACTTC
CASSHRSGGGEQYF
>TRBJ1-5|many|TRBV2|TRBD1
TGTGCCAGCAGTATCCTTCAGGGGGCGCGTCAGCCCCAGCATTTT
CASSILQGARQPQHF